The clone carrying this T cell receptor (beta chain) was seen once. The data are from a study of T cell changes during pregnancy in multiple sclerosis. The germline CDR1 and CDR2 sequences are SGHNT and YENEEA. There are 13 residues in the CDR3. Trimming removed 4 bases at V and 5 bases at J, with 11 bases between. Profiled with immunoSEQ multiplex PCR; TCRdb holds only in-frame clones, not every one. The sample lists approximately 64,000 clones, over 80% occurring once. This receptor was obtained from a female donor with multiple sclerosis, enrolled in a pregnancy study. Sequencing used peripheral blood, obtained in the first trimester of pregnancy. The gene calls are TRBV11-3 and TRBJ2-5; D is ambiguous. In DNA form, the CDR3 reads TGTGCCAGCAGCTCGGGTTTCCGGGAGACCCAGTACTTC. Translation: CASSSGFRETQYF.